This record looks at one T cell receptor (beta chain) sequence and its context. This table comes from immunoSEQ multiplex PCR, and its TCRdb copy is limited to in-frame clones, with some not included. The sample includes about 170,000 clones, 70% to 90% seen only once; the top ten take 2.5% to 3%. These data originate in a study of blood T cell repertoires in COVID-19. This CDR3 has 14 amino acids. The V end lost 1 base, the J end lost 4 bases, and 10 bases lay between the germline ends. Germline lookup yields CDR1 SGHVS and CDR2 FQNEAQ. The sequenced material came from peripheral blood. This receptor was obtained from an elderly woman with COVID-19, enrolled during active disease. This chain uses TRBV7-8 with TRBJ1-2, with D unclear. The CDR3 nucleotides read TGTGCCAGCAGCTTAGATGCAGAACGCTATGGCTACACCTTC. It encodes CASSLDAERYGYTF.